Below, one T cell receptor (beta chain) is given with its context. Its antigen remains unidentified. The record has no base qualities; no much larger clone is one base away. Inclusive of the bounding cysteine and phenylalanine, the CDR3 is 14 residues long. CDR3 DNA only is kept here, 42 bases in frame from base 1. Based on the germline V gene, the CDR1 and CDR2 sequences are ENHRY and SYGVKD. The data stem from a study of blood T cells in healthy people across ages (dated by TCRdb to between 2014 and 2017). For the wider study: In model experiments, template switching captured about one uniquely barcoded TCR beta cDNA molecule for every two T cells. To avoid experimental bias, donors of different ages were distributed randomly across sequencing lanes. For two donors (one aged 18 to 30 and one aged 80 or older), the study analyzed two additional independent replicas of 1 million unique cDNA reads from the same blood draw. Donors were grouped into four age groups: young (average roughly 16 years), middle-aged (over 35), aged (about 60) and long-lived (82). Using deep sequencing normalized with unique cDNA molecular identifiers, the study measured how TCR beta repertoire diversity changes with age.

The donors were some 39 Caucasian individuals from Russia, aged roughly 6 to 100 years, who were systemically healthy. Approximately 9.3 milliliters of peripheral blood were collected from each donor into EDTA-treated Vacutainer tubes. Ficoll-Paque density-gradient centrifugation was used to isolate PBMCs, with at least 6.5 million per sample. Trizol reagent was used to extract total RNA from PBMCs, with at least 5.5 micrograms per sample. For every donor, flow cytometry on a PBMC aliquot measured the percentage of naive CD45RAhigh/CD27high T cells. What the study reported, not specific to this receptor: As age increased, observed TCR beta diversity per million T cells dropped in a roughly linear way, and a significant reduction was already evident by age about 40. The percentage of naive T cells measured by flow cytometry correlated strongly with observed TCR beta diversity. Compared with the aged group, the long-lived group had more naive CD4+ T cells, fewer expanded clones and increased TCR diversity, suggesting age selection. Donor CMV infection status was unknown, potentially confounding age-related changes in expanded clonotypes. Bulk unsorted PBMC profiling prevented conclusive comparison of naive and antigen-experienced compartments. Estimates of total diversity from one million sequenced T cells were regarded as lower bounds and underestimates.

Library preparation used 5' RACE. Sequencing was performed on an Illumina HiSeq 2500. A second PCR of roughly 7 to 11 cycles was performed with a sample-barcoded 5' primer and a J-beta primer mix. A template-switch 5' adaptor carrying 12 random nucleotides introduced a unique molecular identifier onto each TCR beta cDNA molecule. Each sample yielded at least 2.5 million CDR3-containing paired-end reads. First-strand cDNA synthesis was performed from all RNA using the Mint cDNA synthesis kit, with priming by a TRBC-specific oligonucleotide. Following uracil-DNA glycosylase treatment, a first 18-cycle PCR with universal primers M1SS and BC2_uni_R was performed on all cDNA. For the original study's pipeline: For normalization, 1 million high-quality reads were randomly selected from each sample, with every read carrying a distinct molecular identifier. Reads with shared molecular identifiers were discarded instead of being binned into consensus sequences. MiTCR, set to a Q25 quality threshold and the strictest error-elimination algorithm, was used for CDR3 identification, clonotype clustering and error correction. A nonparametric unseen species model using Euler transformation provided a lower-bound estimate of total TCR beta diversity. TCRdb ran its own pipeline on the public reads, namely fastp trimming at Q25 and MiXCR clone calling, and kept in-frame beta chains. Rows merge per CDR3 protein into single entries with the most common DNA and genes. These V and J calls derive from TCRdb rather than the authors' analysis. In this sample the table shows about 1.5 million distinct CDR3 sequences, roughly two fifths of which occur a single time. Around 4% of the sample goes to the ten largest clones.

Sequencing used blood. The rearranged chain carries TRBV10-3 and TRBJ2-7; the D gene is perhaps TRBD1, on 6 matching bases. The J call is uncertain, as TRBJ2-5 better fits the DNA end. This TCR derives from a woman younger than 30 in good health. This receptor carries the CDR3 CAISDPGTIETQYF. The DNA is TGTGCCATCAGTGACCCAGGGACAATAGAGACCCAGTACTTC.